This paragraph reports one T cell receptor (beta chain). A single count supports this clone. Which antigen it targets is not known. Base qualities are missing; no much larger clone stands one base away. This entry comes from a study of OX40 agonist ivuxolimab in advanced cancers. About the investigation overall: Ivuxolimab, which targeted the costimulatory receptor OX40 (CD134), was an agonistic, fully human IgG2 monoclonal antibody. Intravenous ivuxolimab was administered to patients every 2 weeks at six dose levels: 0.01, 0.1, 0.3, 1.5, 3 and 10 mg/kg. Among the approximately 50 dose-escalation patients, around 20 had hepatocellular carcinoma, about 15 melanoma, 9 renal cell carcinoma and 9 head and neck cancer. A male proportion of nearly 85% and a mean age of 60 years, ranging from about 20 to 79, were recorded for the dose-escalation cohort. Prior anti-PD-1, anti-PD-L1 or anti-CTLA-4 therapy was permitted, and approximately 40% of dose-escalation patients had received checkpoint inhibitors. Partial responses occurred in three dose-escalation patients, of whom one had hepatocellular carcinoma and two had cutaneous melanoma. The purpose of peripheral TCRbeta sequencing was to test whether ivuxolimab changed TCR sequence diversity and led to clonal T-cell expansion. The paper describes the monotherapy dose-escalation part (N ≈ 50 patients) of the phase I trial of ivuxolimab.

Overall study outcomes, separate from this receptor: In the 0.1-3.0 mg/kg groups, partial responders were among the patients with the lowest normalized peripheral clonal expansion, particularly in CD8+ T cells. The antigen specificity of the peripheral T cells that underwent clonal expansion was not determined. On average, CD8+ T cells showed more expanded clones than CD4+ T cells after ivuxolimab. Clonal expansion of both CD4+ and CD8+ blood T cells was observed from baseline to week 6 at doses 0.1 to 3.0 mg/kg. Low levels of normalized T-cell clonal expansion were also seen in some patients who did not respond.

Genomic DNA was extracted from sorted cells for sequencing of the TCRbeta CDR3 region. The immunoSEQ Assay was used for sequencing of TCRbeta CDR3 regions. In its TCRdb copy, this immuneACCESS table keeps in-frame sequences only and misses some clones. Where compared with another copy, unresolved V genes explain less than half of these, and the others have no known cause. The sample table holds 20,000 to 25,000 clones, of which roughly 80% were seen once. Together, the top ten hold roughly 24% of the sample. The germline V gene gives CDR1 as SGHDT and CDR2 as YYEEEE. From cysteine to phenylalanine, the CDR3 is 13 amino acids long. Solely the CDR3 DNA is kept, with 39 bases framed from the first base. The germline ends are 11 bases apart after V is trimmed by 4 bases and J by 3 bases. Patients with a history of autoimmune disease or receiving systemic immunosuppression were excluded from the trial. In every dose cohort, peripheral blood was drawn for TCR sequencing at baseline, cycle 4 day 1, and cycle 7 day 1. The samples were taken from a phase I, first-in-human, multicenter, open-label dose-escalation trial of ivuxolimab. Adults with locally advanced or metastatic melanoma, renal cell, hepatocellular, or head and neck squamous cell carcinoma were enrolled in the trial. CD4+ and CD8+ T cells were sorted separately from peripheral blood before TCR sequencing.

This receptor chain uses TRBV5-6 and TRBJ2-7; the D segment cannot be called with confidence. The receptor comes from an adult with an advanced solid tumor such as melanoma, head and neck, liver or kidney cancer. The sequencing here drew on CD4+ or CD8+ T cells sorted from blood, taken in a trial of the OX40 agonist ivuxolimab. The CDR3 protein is CASSLLTVYEQYF. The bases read TGTGCCAGCAGCCTACTGACGGTCTACGAGCAGTACTTC.